The 5 T cell receptor beta chains listed next were all sequenced from one sample in a study of response to subunit inactivated influenza vaccine. TCRdb redid the calling of the RT-PCR reads with MiXCR, one entry per CDR3 protein. The sample shows fewer than 250,000 distinct CDR3 sequences, around 15% of them seen only once. The material sequenced was CD8+ T cells sorted from PBMCs, taken around 5 days after vaccination. These receptors were obtained from a man aged 45-65 years who received an inactivated influenza vaccine.

This sequence joins TRBV4-3 and TRBJ1-5; D gene unclear. Trimming removed 2 bases at V and 4 bases at J, with 12 bases between. The CDR3 has 15 residues. CDR1 LGHNA and CDR2 YSLEER come from the germline V gene. CDR3 sequence: CASSQYREGNQPQHF. The CDR3 DNA is TGCGCCAGCAGCCAATATAGGGAGGGAAATCAGCCCCAGCATTTT.

This clonotype turned up a few times. J is TRBJ2-7 and V is TRBV28; unclear D gene. Germline V gene data show CDR1 as MDHEN and CDR2 as SYDVKM. The CDR3 is 14 residues long. V was cut by 5 bases and J by 0 bases, with 11 bases left in between. This chain's CDR3 is CASSPFGYSYEQYF. The CDR3, as DNA: TGTGCCAGCAGTCCCTTTGGCTACTCCTACGAGCAGTACTTC.

This clonotype showed up many times. The chain is built from TRBV9 and TRBJ2-7; D ambiguous. V lost 4 bases, J lost 1 base, and 6 bases lay in between. Germline assignment: CDR1 SGDLS and CDR2 YYNGEE. The CDR3 extends over 12 amino acids. The CDR3 region is CASSPGSYEQYF. The CDR3 DNA sequence: TGTGCCAGCAGCCCTGGATCCTACGAGCAGTACTTC.

This sequence joins TRBV24-1 and TRBJ2-5, with TRBD1 matching over 9 bases. This CDR3 is 14 amino acids long. V lost 7 bases, J lost 3 bases, and 5 bases stayed unmatched. Germline assignment: CDR1 KGHDR and CDR2 SFDVKD. This CDR3 is CATSHGTGKETQYF. The CDR3 bases are TGTGCCACCAGCCACGGGACAGGGAAAGAGACCCAGTACTTC.

This clonotype has more than one count but fewer than ten. CDR3 sequence reads: CSAWTGHGYTF. For the CDR3, the DNA is TGCAGTGCTTGGACAGGCCATGGCTACACCTTC. This chain uses TRBV20-1 with TRBJ1-2; 7 nucleotides agree with TRBD1. From germline, CDR1 is DFQATT and CDR2 SNEGSKA (reference sequence). V shed 5 bases, J shed 6 bases, and the junction held 3 bases outside the gene matches. The CDR3 contains 11 residues.